This T cell receptor beta chain was obtained from a study of shared clonotypes between healthy human individuals. As for the study in general: The plates for each donor numbered three CD4 naive, three CD4 memory, two CD8 naive and one CD8 memory.

The CDR3 spans 14 residues. Germline loops: CDR1 SGHRS, CDR2 YFSETQ. Trimming took 1 base from V and 7 from J, leaving 12 bases between them. Method: immunoSEQ multiplex PCR; TCRdb's copy keeps in-frame clones and lacks some. This sample carries around 1.4 million clones, about 98.5% of them seen once, and the ten largest clones take about 0.4%. Source material: naive CD4+ T cells sorted from blood. Regarding subset: CD45RA+ positively selected. This receptor was obtained from a man younger than 45 in good health. The chain recombines TRBV5-1 with TRBJ1-5, with D perhaps TRBD1 (6 bases). The CDR3 protein is CASSLNTGTQPQHF. The CDR3 region has the DNA TGCGCCAGCAGCTTGAACACAGGGACACAGCCCCAGCATTTT.